These 12 T cell receptor beta chains were all obtained from the same sample, sequenced in a study of CD8+CD57+ T cells in acquired aplastic anemia. Both TCR beta VDJ combination and CDR3 sequence profiling were carried out. Genomic DNA was the template for this profiling. A single record per CDR3 protein comes from TCRdb applying MiXCR to the reads. The table has about 150,000 distinct CDR3 sequences, approximately 52% seen once. The authors sequenced patients whose flow cytometry had shown CD8+CD57+ cell expansion. Material for sequencing was sorted CD4+, CD8+, or CD8+CD57+ T cells (not recorded which) from PBMCs. The origin of the receptors is a human donor with aplastic anemia.

Comments on this clonotype: At one end the junction does not follow the germline gene, possibly because of a read error. The gene calls are TRBV6-5 and TRBJ1-3; 9 bases fit TRBD1. This CDR3 spans 17 amino acids. Germline assignment: CDR1 MNHEY and CDR2 SVGAGI. The DNA for the CDR3 is TGTGCCAGCAGTTACTCGGCGACAGGGGGTGATGGAAACGCCATATATTTT. Its translation: CASSYSATGGDGNAIYF.

This clonotype was observed at least ten times. The chain joins TRBV20-1 to TRBJ2-7; TRBD2 matches 7 bases. From germline, CDR1 is DFQATT and CDR2 SNEGSKA (reference sequence). The CDR3 is 15 amino acids. The V and J ends lost 6 bases and 4 bases, in that order; junction bases with no gene match: 15. This CDR3 is CSAPVERGPSYEQYF. The CDR3 DNA sequence: TGCAGTGCCCCTGTAGAGCGGGGCCCGAGTTACGAGCAGTACTTC.

The chain carries TRBV24-1 and TRBJ1-2, with 7 nucleotides matching TRBD1. V was clipped by 5 bases and J by 4 bases; unmatched bases: 3. This CDR3 region has 13 residues. Germline loops: CDR1 KGHDR, CDR2 SFDVKD. In DNA, the CDR3 is TGTGCCACCAGTGGAACAGGGGCCTATGGCTACACCTTC. Its protein is CATSGTGAYGYTF.

The chain uses TRBV10-3 and TRBJ1-2, with TRBD1 matching over 11 bases. Germline CDR1 reads ENHRY; CDR2 reads SYGVKD. V lost 6 bases to trimming and J lost 5 bases; unmatched junction nucleotides: 5. The CDR3 sequence is 14 residues long. CDR3 coding DNA: TGTGCCATCAGGGGACAGGGGGTTCAGTATGGCTACACCTTC. Translating gives CAIRGQGVQYGYTF.

The V and J genes are TRBV11-2 and TRBJ2-6; possibly TRBD2 for D (6 bases). Germline-derived CDR1 and CDR2 are SGHAT and FQNNGV. This CDR3 region has 18 residues. V was trimmed by 5 bases and J by 2 bases, leaving 19 bases between them. The CDR3, as DNA: TGTGCCAGCAGCCACCCTTGGGGCGGGGTAACTGGGGCCAACGTCCTGACTTTC. Amino acids: CASSHPWGGVTGANVLTF.

This chain uses TRBV10-3 with TRBJ2-1; D perhaps matches TRBD2 (5 bases). V dropped 3 bases and J dropped 8 bases, with 14 bases sitting between them. The CDR3 runs 14 residues. CDR1 and CDR2 (germline): ENHRY, SYGVKD. The CDR3 reads CAISDMYPRDEQFF. Here the CDR3 DNA reads TGTGCCATCAGTGATATGTACCCGCGGGATGAGCAGTTCTTC.

This rearrangement joins TRBV7-6 to TRBJ2-2, with D perhaps TRBD2 (6 bases). V was trimmed by 5 bases and J by 7 bases, leaving 17 bases between them. There are 15 residues in the CDR3. The germline V gene encodes CDR1 SGHVS and CDR2 FNYEAQ. CDR3 sequence: CASSLRTDYSGELFF. The CDR3 DNA follows: TGTGCCAGCAGCCTGAGGACGGACTACAGCGGGGAGCTGTTTTTT.

With respect to this clonotype: A much larger clone sits a single nucleotide away, making a read error possible. The chain links TRBV6-5 to TRBJ2-2; D may be TRBD2 (5 bases). The CDR3 is 16 residues long. Germline CDR1 and CDR2: MNHEY and SVGAGI. CDR3 sequence: CASSYSGQERGGELLF. As DNA, the CDR3 is TGTGCCAGCAGTTACTCAGGGCAGGAGCGAGGTGGGGAGCTGCTTTTT.

The gene calls are TRBV5-1 and TRBJ1-5; TRBD1 is a possible D gene (6 bases). Trimming pared 4 bases from V and 6 bases from J, leaving 17 bases between. There are 15 residues in the CDR3. Germline V lookup: CDR1 SGHRS, CDR2 YFSETQ. Written as DNA, the CDR3 is TGCGCCAGCAGCCCCGAACAGGGCGACACTCAGCCCCAGCATTTT. This gives the protein CASSPEQGDTQPQHF.

This clonotype appeared many times. The rearrangement links TRBV11-1 to TRBJ1-4; D is ambiguous. The V gene lost 5 bases and the J gene lost 2 bases, with 15 bases spanning the gap. The CDR3 runs 16 residues. Germline V lookup: CDR1 SGHAT, CDR2 FQDESV (reference sequence). The CDR3 DNA reads as TGTGCCAGCAGCCCCCCTGGATTGGGGACTAATGAAAAACTGTTTTTT. It translates to CASSPPGLGTNEKLFF. Complete variable domain (other parts from reference TRBV11-1 and TRBJ1-4): EAEVAQSPRYKITEKSQAVAFWCDPISGHATLYWYRQILGQGPELLVQFQDESVVDDSQLPKDRFSAERLKGVDSTLKIQPAELGDSAMYLCASSPPGLGTNEKLFFGSGTQLSVL.

This clonotype was counted at least ten times. The gene calls are TRBV6-1 and TRBJ2-3; 11 nucleotides agree with TRBD2. This CDR3 has 17 amino acids. V lost 6 bases to trimming and J lost 0 bases; unmatched junction nucleotides: 8. Germline CDR1 reads MNHNS; CDR2 reads SASEGT. The CDR3 DNA reads TGTGCCAGCAGCCCAAGACTAGCGGGGTTCAGCACAGATACGCAGTATTTT. It encodes CASSPRLAGFSTDTQYF.

This chain joins TRBV2 and TRBJ2-7; 8 bases align to TRBD1. The junction had 6 bases not matched to a gene; V was cut back by 6 bases and J by 5 bases. The CDR3 loop spans 13 amino acids. Germline V CDR1 and CDR2: SNHLY, FYNNEI. This CDR3 is CASRGQGADEQYF. CDR3 in DNA: TGTGCCAGCAGAGGGCAGGGGGCTGACGAGCAGTACTTC.